These 15 T cell receptor beta chains came from one sample sequenced in a study of shared T cell receptors in the human thymus (dated by TCRdb to about 2021). Receptor amplification or capture employed the immunoSEQ multiplex PCR assay. This immuneACCESS table, as held by TCRdb, lists in-frame sequences with V and J called but not all clones. Of the missing ones, under half trace to an unresolved V gene in checked studies; the others have no known cause. The sample contains roughly 660,000 clones, around 89% of them found a single time. 0.0095% to 0.013% of the sample is taken by the ten largest. The data were also submitted as part of a second study, on human thymus T cells.

Material: thymocytes. All receptors come from a boy in the first two years of life with a congenital heart defect. Donor details come from another sample of the same person, matched by shared clones.

The chain has TRBV10-3 and TRBJ2-3; 11 bases align to TRBD2. Losses at the gene ends were 5 bases for V and 2 bases for J; bases not matched to a gene: 12. CDR3 size: 18 residues. Germline values: CDR1 ENHRY, CDR2 SYGVKD. The DNA for the CDR3 is TGTGCCATCAGTCCGGGACTAGCGGAGATGGGGTTCACAGATACGCAGTATTTT. This sequence encodes CAISPGLAEMGFTDTQYF.

This clone was counted a single time. The V call is TRBV5-1, the J call TRBJ2-7; TRBD2 aligns across 9 bases. After removal of 1 base from V and 0 bases from J, the junction contained 8 bases not matched to a gene. In germline, CDR1 is SGHRS, CDR2 YFSETQ. The CDR3 consists of 17 residues. The chain's CDR3 is CASSLRLAVDSSYEQYF. Here the CDR3 DNA reads TGCGCCAGCAGCTTGAGACTAGCGGTTGACAGCTCCTACGAGCAGTACTTC.

This clone was detected once. The genes are TRBV4-2 and TRBJ2-1; the match to TRBD2 covers 7 bases. V gave up 0 bases and J gave up 5 bases; unmatched junction bases: 16. The CDR3 extends over 19 amino acids. Germline loops: CDR1 LGHNA, CDR2 YNFKEQ. CDR3 bases: TGTGCCAGCAGCCAAGATCCCCCAACAGAGGGGCGGGAGCACAATGAGCAGTTCTTC. Residues: CASSQDPPTEGREHNEQFF.

The J gene is TRBJ2-1, the V gene TRBV29-1, with 7 bases matching TRBD2. Germline values: CDR1 SQVTM, CDR2 ANQGSEA. The CDR3 covers 12 residues. V lost 5 bases, J lost 8 bases, and 6 bases stayed unmatched. As DNA, the CDR3 is TGCAGCGTTCCGGGGGGTGGGGATGAGCAGTTCTTC. It specifies CSVPGGGDEQFF.

The CDR3 protein is CASSHRQGLNTEAFF. The CDR3 region has the DNA TGTGCCAGCAGTCACCGACAGGGGCTGAACACTGAAGCTTTCTTT. The chain employs TRBV6-6 and TRBJ1-1, with 8 bases aligning to TRBD1. Trimming at V came to 5 bases and at J to 0 bases, leaving 5 bases not matched to a gene. The CDR3 covers 15 residues. CDR1 is MNHNY, CDR2 SVGAGI, per germline (reference sequence).

V is TRBV6-7 and J is TRBJ2-7, with 8 bases aligning to TRBD1. TRBV6-7 is identified as an open reading frame with a role that is uncertain. This CDR3 has 22 residues. The ends lost 0 bases at V and 2 bases at J; junction bases unmatched: 24. CDR3 nucleotide sequence: TGTGCCAGCAGTTACTCGTTGAGGAATTGGGACAGGTTGTGTTGGGTGGCCTACGAGCAGTACTTC. Translating it yields CASSYSLRNWDRLCWVAYEQYF.

The sample holds one count of this clone. DNA for the CDR3: TGTGCCAGCAGTCTATGGGCAGTTAGCTCCTACAATGAGCAGTTCTTC. Translation: CASSLWAVSSYNEQFF. J is TRBJ2-1 and V is TRBV27; no clear D. The germline V and J ends were trimmed by 5 bases and 0 bases, with 14 bases remaining between them. CDR3 length: 16 amino acids. The germline gives CDR1 MNHEY, CDR2 SMNVEV (reference sequence).

The rearrangement links TRBV13 to TRBJ2-7; 11 bases align to TRBD1. The CDR3 contains 14 residues. Per germline, CDR1 PRHDT and CDR2 FYEKMQ (reference sequence). The V and J ends lost 4 bases and 3 bases, in that order; junction bases with no gene match: 2. The CDR3 coding sequence is TGTGCCAGCAGCTGGGGACAGGGGGGCTACGAGCAGTACTTC. Residues: CASSWGQGGYEQYF.

V and J are TRBV6-1 and TRBJ2-7, with 11 bases fitting TRBD1. The CDR3 extends over 14 amino acids. J lost 5 bases, V lost 6 bases, and 6 bases had no gene match. Looked up from germline, CDR1 is MNHNS and CDR2 is SASEGT. The CDR3 bases are TGTGCCAGCAGCGCAGGGACAGGGGGTAACGAGCAGTACTTC. Amino acids: CASSAGTGGNEQYF.

The chain combines TRBV30 with TRBJ2-7; possible D gene TRBD1, 5 bases. The CDR3 consists of 14 residues. Trimming removed 4 bases at V and 7 bases at J, with 20 bases between. CDR1 GTSNPN and CDR2 SVGIG come from the germline V gene (reference sequence). CDR3 region: CAWIPSDNLGEQYF. CDR3 DNA: TGTGCCTGGATCCCTTCGGACAACCTGGGGGAGCAGTACTTC.

The V call is TRBV27, the J call TRBJ2-6; no clear D. In germline, CDR1 is MNHEY, CDR2 SMNVEV (reference sequence). The CDR3 contains 15 residues. The ends were cut back, 4 bases at V and 0 bases at J, with 7 bases in the middle. DNA for the CDR3: TGTGCCAGCAGTTCCCTGTCCTCTGGGGCCAACGTCCTGACTTTC. Translated: CASSSLSSGANVLTF.

The chain couples TRBV10-3 to TRBJ2-7; 14 bases map to TRBD2. The CDR3 is 18 amino acids. Unmatched junction bases numbered 16, after V lost 10 bases and J lost 2 bases. CDR1 ENHRY and CDR2 SYGVKD come from the germline V gene. CDR3 sequence: CATRPGTSGRITPYEQYF. CDR3 DNA: TGTGCCACTCGCCCTGGGACTAGCGGGAGAATTACCCCCTACGAGCAGTACTTC.

This clone was found once. J is TRBJ2-3 and V is TRBV5-1; D perhaps matches TRBD2 (6 bases). CDR1 and CDR2 (germline): SGHRS, YFSETQ. Trimming cost V 0 bases and J 1 base, with 12 bases left between them. This CDR3 region has 16 residues. CDR3 sequence: CASSLVTPGGTDTQYF. The CDR3, as DNA: TGCGCCAGCAGCTTGGTAACCCCGGGGGGCACAGATACGCAGTATTTT.

Regarding this clone: One end of the junction fails to match germline, which may point to a read error. The chain uses TRBV7-7 and TRBJ2-5, with 11 bases lining up with TRBD2. This CDR3 region has 17 residues. CDR1 and CDR2 (germline): SSHAT, FNYEAQ (reference sequence). CDR3 region: CASSSARLAGGRETQYF. Here the CDR3 DNA reads TGTGCTAGCAGCTCCGCCCGGCTAGCGGGAGGTCGAGAGACCCAGTACTTC. The whole variable domain, filled in from reference TRBV7-7 and TRBJ2-5, reads GAGVSQSPRYKVTKRGQDVTLRCDPISSHATLYWYQQALGQGPEFLTYFNYEAQPDKSGLPSDRFSAERPEGSISTLTIQRTEQRDSAMYRCASSSARLAGGRETQYFGPGTRLLVL.

This chain joins TRBV6-5 and TRBJ1-2, with D perhaps matching TRBD1 (6 bases). CDR1 MNHEY and CDR2 SVGAGI come from the germline V gene. Trimming cost V 0 bases and J 2 bases, with 10 bases left between them. This CDR3 region has 15 residues. CDR3 nucleotides: TGTGCCAGCAGTTACTCGGGTGGACAGAACTATGGCTACACCTTC. Protein product: CASSYSGGQNYGYTF.